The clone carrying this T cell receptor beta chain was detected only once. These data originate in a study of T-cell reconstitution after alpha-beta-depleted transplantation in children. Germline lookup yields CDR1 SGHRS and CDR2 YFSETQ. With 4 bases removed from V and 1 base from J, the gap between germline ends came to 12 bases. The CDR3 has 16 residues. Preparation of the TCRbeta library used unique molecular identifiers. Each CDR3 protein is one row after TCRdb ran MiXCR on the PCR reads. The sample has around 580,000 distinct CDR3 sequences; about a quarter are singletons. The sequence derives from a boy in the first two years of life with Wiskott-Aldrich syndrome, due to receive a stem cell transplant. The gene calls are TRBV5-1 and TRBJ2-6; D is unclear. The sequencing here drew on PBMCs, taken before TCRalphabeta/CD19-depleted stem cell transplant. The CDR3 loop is CASSVGRASGANVLTF. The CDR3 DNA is TGCGCCAGCAGCGTTGGACGCGCTTCTGGGGCCAACGTCCTGACTTTC. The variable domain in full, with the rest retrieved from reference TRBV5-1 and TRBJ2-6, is KAGVTQTPRYLIKTRGQQVTLSCSPISGHRSVSWYQQTPGQGLQFLFEYFSETQRNKGNFPGRFSGRQFSNSRSEMNVSTLELGDSALYLCASSVGRASGANVLTFGAGSRLTVL.